The rows below give T cell receptor beta chains drawn from one sample of a study of PD-L1 blockade in urothelial cancer. The data were produced by immunoSEQ multiplex PCR, yet TCRdb's version contains in-frame clones alone and is incomplete. The sample has approximately 47,000 clones, approximately 78% seen once. Sequenced here: PBMCs, sampled around atezolizumab (anti-PD-L1) treatment. The receptors stem from a man in his fifties or sixties with urothelial cancer. Both conserved end residues are part of each CDR3. A D gene is named only where the DNA matches it firmly. Clone size is shown for a subset of rows, as once, few, many or a class of expanded clone.

d_gene: NA
v_gene: TRBV6-1
j_gene: TRBJ1-3
abundance: NA
CDR3aa: CASSPSGLNGNTIYF
CDR3nt: TGTGCCAGCAGTCCCTCGGGTCTAAATGGAAACACCATATATTTT

d_gene: NA
v_gene: TRBV10-2
j_gene: TRBJ1-1
abundance: NA
CDR3aa: CASSDMNTEAFF
CDR3nt: TGCGCCAGCAGTGATATGAACACTGAAGCTTTCTTT

d_gene: TRBD1
v_gene: TRBV5-1
j_gene: TRBJ1-6
abundance: few
CDR3aa: CASSTGQGNSPLHF
CDR3nt: TGCGCCAGCAGCACTGGACAGGGTAACTCACCCCTCCACTTT

d_gene: TRBD1
v_gene: TRBV14
j_gene: TRBJ2-1
abundance: NA
CDR3aa: CASSLRGTGGYNEQFF
CDR3nt: TGTGCCAGCAGCCTTAGGGGTACAGGGGGATACAATGAGCAGTTCTTC

d_gene: NA
v_gene: TRBV7-2
j_gene: TRBJ1-2
abundance: NA
CDR3aa: CASSLSILGGYTF
CDR3nt: TGTGCCAGCAGCTTAAGTATCCTCGGTGGCTACACCTTC

d_gene: TRBD1
v_gene: TRBV25-1
j_gene: TRBJ2-4
abundance: NA
CDR3aa: CASSDTGVTKNIQYF
CDR3nt: TGTGCCAGCAGTGATACAGGGGTGACCAAAAACATTCAGTACTTC

d_gene: NA
v_gene: TRBV4-2
j_gene: TRBJ2-3
abundance: NA
CDR3aa: CASSSFGGAPDTQYF
CDR3nt: TGTGCCAGCAGCTCCTTCGGAGGGGCCCCAGATACGCAGTATTTT

d_gene: TRBD1
v_gene: TRBV6-6
j_gene: TRBJ1-2
abundance: NA
CDR3aa: CASSYYDRVYGYTF
CDR3nt: TGTGCCAGCAGTTACTATGACAGGGTCTATGGCTACACCTTC

d_gene: TRBD1
v_gene: TRBV25-1
j_gene: TRBJ1-5
abundance: NA
CDR3aa: CASSRDRASNQPQHF
CDR3nt: TGTGCCAGCAGCCGGGACAGGGCGAGCAATCAGCCCCAGCATTTT

d_gene: NA
v_gene: TRBV2
j_gene: TRBJ1-3
abundance: NA
CDR3aa: CASSRQISGNTIYF
CDR3nt: TGTGCCAGCAGTAGACAGATCTCTGGAAACACCATATATTTT

d_gene: TRBD1
v_gene: TRBV5-1
j_gene: TRBJ1-6
abundance: NA
CDR3aa: CASSWGQGESPLHF
CDR3nt: TGCGCCAGCAGCTGGGGACAGGGAGAGTCACCCCTCCACTTT

d_gene: TRBD1
v_gene: TRBV6-6
j_gene: TRBJ2-1
abundance: few
CDR3aa: CASSGVGRGPYNEQFF
CDR3nt: TGTGCCAGCAGTGGTGTCGGCAGGGGGCCATACAATGAGCAGTTCTTC

d_gene: TRBD1
v_gene: TRBV2
j_gene: TRBJ1-5
abundance: once
CDR3aa: CASKYRDRSNQPQHF
CDR3nt: TGTGCCAGCAAGTACCGGGACAGGAGCAATCAGCCCCAGCATTTT

d_gene: TRBD1
v_gene: TRBV19
j_gene: TRBJ2-1
abundance: NA
CDR3aa: CASSRRDRNVNEQFF
CDR3nt: TGTGCCAGTAGTAGACGGGACAGGAACGTAAATGAGCAGTTCTTC

d_gene: TRBD1
v_gene: TRBV6-1
j_gene: TRBJ1-2
abundance: NA
CDR3aa: CASSGTGAGGYTF
CDR3nt: TGTGCCAGCAGTGGAACAGGGGCGGGGGGCTACACCTTC

d_gene: NA
v_gene: TRBV6-6
j_gene: TRBJ2-1
abundance: NA
CDR3aa: CASSYLTGESYNEQFF
CDR3nt: TGTGCCAGCAGTTACTTGACTGGAGAATCCTACAATGAGCAGTTCTTC

d_gene: NA
v_gene: TRBV14
j_gene: TRBJ2-1
abundance: few
CDR3aa: CASSQDSDWVSINEQFF
CDR3nt: TGTGCCAGCAGCCAAGATAGCGACTGGGTTAGCATTAATGAGCAGTTCTTC

d_gene: NA
v_gene: TRBV10-2
j_gene: TRBJ1-1
abundance: NA
CDR3aa: CASSEGGRRSTEAFF
CDR3nt: TGCGCCAGCAGTGAGGGAGGGCGGAGAAGCACTGAAGCTTTCTTT

d_gene: NA
v_gene: TRBV11-2
j_gene: TRBJ1-2
abundance: NA
CDR3aa: CASGILGGYTF
CDR3nt: TGTGCCAGCGGGATACTAGGCGGCTACACCTTC

d_gene: TRBD1
v_gene: TRBV19
j_gene: TRBJ1-1
abundance: NA
CDR3aa: CASSTGQGGYTEAFF
CDR3nt: TGTGCCAGTAGTACAGGACAGGGAGGATACACTGAAGCTTTCTTT